This T cell receptor (beta chain) was captured by sequencing in a study of T cell responses to AZD1222 COVID-19 vaccine. Looking at the study overall: Pooled in the analysis were second doses at about 4 or about 12 weeks. Study-level results: Spike-specific TCR breadth and depth both grew after two AZD1222 doses. Among vaccine-associated CD4 TCRs, coverage spanned spike, with dominance at 160-218 and 743-854. Clonal diversity was possibly underestimated, and the donors were mostly white British, with more females.

Data came from immunoSEQ multiplex PCR; TCRdb stores just in-frame clones and leaves some out. The repertoire consists of fewer than 200,000 clones, with 88% occurring once and the leading ten covering 0.49%. The germline V and J ends were trimmed by 5 bases and 2 bases, with 15 bases remaining between them. Germline lookup yields CDR1 MDHEN and CDR2 SYDVKM. The CDR3 consists of 15 residues. With respect to this clone: No antigen is known for it.

The receptor comes from an adult in good health. This sample comprised peripheral blood, obtained on day 0 of AZD1222 vaccination. The V call is TRBV28, the J call TRBJ1-1; D may be TRBD1 (6 bases). CDR3 nucleotide sequence: TGTGCCAGCAGTATGGGACGGGGGCGAAACACTGAAGCTTTCTTT. Translation: CASSMGRGRNTEAFF.